This record concerns one TCR beta chain sequence. Assay: immunoSEQ multiplex PCR; the TCRdb copy retains only in-frame clones and omits some. Of 220,000 or so clones listed, over 80% were seen once; the top ten hold approximately 7.3%. CDR3 length: 15 residues. Between the trimmed V and J ends, which lost 3 bases and 3 bases, there was a span of 12 bases. From germline, CDR1 is MGHRA and CDR2 YSYEKL. This sample is part of a study of blood T cell repertoires in COVID-19. Looking at the study overall: Sites across the United States, Italy and Spain contributed samples from acute and convalescent COVID-19.

Which cohort a participant joined came from the clinical history participants gave. In Cohort 3, a recovered donor had either two negative PCRs, clearance, or symptom resolution. The chain joins TRBV4-1 to TRBJ2-1; D might be TRBD2 (6 bases). The origin of this receptor is a woman aged 40 to 50 who had recovered from COVID-19. Specimen: PBMCs or T cells enriched from blood (not recorded which). Here the CDR3 reads CASSQRRGVYNEQFF. The CDR3 DNA sequence: TGCGCCAGCAGCCAGCGGAGGGGTGTCTACAATGAGCAGTTCTTC.